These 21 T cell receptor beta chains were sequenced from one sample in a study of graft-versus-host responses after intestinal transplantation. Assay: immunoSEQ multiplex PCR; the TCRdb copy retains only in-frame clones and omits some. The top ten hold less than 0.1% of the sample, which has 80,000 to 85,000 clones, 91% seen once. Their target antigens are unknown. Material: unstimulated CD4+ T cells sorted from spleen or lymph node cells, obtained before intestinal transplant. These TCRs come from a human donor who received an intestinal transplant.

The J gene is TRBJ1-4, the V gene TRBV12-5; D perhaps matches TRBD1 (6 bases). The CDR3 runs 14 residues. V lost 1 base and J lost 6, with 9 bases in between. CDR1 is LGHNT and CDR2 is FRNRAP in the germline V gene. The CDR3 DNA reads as TGTGCTAGTGGTTTGGGGACAGTCCATGAAAAACTGTTTTTT. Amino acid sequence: CASGLGTVHEKLFF.

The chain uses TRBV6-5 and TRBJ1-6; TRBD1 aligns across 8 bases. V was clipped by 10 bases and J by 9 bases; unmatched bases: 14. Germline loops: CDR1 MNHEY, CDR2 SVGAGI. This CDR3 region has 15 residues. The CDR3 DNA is TGTGCCACCGGACAGGGAAGGACTTTTGGTTCACCCCTCCACTTT. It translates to CATGQGRTFGSPLHF.

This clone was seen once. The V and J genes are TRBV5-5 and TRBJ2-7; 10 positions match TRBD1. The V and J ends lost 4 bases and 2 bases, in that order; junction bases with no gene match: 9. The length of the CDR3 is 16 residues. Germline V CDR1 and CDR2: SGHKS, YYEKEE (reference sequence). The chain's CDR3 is CASSPWVGQGAYEQYF. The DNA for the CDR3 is TGTGCCAGCAGCCCCTGGGTCGGACAGGGGGCCTACGAGCAGTACTTC.

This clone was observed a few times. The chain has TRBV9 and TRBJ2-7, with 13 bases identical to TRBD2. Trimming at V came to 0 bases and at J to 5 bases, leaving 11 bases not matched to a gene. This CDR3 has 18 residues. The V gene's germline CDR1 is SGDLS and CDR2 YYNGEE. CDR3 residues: CASSVGLAGGAFVDEQYF. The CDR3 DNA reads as TGTGCCAGCAGCGTAGGACTAGCGGGGGGCGCTTTTGTCGACGAGCAGTACTTC.

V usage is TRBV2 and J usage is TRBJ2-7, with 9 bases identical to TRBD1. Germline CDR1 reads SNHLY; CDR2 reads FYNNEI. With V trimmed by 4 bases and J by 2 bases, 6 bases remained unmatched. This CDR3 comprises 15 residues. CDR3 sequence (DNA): TGTGCCAGCAGTGGGGACAGGGAGGGAACCTACGAGCAGTACTTC. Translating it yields CASSGDREGTYEQYF.

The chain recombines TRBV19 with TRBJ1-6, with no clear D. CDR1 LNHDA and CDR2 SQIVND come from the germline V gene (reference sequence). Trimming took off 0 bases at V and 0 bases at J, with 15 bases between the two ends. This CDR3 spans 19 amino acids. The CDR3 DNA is TGTGCCAGTAGTATAGATGTCGGGGTAGGGAGCTCCTATAATTCACCCCTCCACTTT. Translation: CASSIDVGVGSSYNSPLHF.

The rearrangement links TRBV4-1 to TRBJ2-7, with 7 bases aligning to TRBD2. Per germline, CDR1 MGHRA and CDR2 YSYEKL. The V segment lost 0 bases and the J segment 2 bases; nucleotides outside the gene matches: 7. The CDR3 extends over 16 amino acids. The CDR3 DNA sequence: TGCGCCAGCAGCCAAGATTCGGCTAGCGGCCCCTACGAGCAGTACTTC. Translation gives CASSQDSASGPYEQYF.

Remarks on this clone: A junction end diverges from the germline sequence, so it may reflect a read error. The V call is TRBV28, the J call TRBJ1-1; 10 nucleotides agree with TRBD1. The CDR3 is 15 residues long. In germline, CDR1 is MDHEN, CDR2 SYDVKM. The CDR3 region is CASSAPGQGNAEAFF. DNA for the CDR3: TGTGCCAGCAGTGCTCCGGGACAGGGGAACGCTGAAGCTTTCTTT.

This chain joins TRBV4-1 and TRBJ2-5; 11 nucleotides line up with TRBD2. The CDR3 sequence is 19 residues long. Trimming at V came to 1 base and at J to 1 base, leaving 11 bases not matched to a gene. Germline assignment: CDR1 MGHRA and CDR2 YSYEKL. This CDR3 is CASSQGLLAGGPIQETQYF. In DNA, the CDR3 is TGCGCCAGCAGCCAAGGTCTGCTAGCGGGGGGCCCTATCCAAGAGACCCAGTACTTC.

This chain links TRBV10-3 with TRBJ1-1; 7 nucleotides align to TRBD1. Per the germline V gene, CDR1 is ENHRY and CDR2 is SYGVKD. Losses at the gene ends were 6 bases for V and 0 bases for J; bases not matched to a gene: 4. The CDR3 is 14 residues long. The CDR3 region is CAISATGLNTEAFF. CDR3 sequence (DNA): TGTGCCATCAGCGCGACAGGGTTGAACACTGAAGCTTTCTTT.

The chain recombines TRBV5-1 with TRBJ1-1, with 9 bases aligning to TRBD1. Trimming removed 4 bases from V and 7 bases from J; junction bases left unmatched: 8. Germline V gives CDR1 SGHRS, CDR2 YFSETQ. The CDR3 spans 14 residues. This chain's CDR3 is CASSGTGGAGEAFF. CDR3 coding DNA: TGCGCCAGCAGCGGAACAGGGGGCGCAGGTGAAGCTTTCTTT.

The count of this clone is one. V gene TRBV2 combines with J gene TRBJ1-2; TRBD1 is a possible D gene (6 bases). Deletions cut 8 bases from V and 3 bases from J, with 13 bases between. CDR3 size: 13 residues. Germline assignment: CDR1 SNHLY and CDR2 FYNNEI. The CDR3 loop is CASASGAHYGYTF. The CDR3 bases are TGTGCCAGCGCTTCAGGGGCGCACTATGGCTACACCTTC.

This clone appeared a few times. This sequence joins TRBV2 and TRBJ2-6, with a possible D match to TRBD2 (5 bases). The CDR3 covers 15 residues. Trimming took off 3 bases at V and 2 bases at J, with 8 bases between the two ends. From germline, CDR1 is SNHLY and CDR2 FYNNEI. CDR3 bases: TGTGCCAGCAGTGACGAGGGAACTGGGGCCAACGTCCTGACTTTC. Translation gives CASSDEGTGANVLTF.

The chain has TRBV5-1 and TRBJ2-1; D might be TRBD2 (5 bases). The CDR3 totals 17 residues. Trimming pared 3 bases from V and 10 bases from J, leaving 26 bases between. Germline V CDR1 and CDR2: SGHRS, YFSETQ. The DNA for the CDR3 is TGCGCCAGCAGCTCGCCATCAGGACTCCCCTTAAAGGGAGAGCAGTTCTTC. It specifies CASSSPSGLPLKGEQFF. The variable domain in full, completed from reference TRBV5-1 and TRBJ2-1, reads KAGVTQTPRYLIKTRGQQVTLSCSPISGHRSVSWYQQTPGQGLQFLFEYFSETQRNKGNFPGRFSGRQFSNSRSEMNVSTLELGDSALYLCASSSPSGLPLKGEQFFGPGTRLTVL.

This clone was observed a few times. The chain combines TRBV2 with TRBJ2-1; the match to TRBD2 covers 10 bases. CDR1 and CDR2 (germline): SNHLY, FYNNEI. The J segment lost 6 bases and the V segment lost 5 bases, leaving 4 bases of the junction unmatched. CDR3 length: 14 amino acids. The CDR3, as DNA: TGTGCCAGCAGTCGGACTAGCGGACTCAATGAGCAGTTCTTC. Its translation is CASSRTSGLNEQFF.

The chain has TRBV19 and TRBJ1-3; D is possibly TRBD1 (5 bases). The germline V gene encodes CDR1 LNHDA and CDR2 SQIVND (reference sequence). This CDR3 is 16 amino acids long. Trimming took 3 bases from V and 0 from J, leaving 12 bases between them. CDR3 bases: TGTGCCAGTAGTATTGACAGAACCCCCTCTGGAAACACCATATATTTT. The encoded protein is CASSIDRTPSGNTIYF.

The CDR3 coding sequence is TGTGCCAGCAATGAGGGGGCGTCGGCCGGGGAGCTGTTTTTT. This translates into CASNEGASAGELFF. The chain is built from TRBV28 and TRBJ2-2; TRBD1 agrees at 7 bases. There are 14 residues in the CDR3. Germline CDR1 reads MDHEN; CDR2 reads SYDVKM. V shed 7 bases and J 6 bases; nucleotides not matched to a gene: 8.

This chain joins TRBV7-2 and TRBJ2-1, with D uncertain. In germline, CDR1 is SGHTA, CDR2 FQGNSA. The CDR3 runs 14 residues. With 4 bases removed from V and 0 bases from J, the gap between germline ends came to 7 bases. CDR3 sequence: CASSSQSSYNEQFF. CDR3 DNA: TGTGCCAGCAGCTCACAGAGCTCCTACAATGAGCAGTTCTTC.

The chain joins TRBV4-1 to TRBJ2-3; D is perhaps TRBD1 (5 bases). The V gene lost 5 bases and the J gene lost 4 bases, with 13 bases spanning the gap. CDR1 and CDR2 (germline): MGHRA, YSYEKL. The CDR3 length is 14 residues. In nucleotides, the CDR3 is TGCGCCAGCAGCGAAAGGGGCCGGGCAGATACGCAGTATTTT. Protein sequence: CASSERGRADTQYF.

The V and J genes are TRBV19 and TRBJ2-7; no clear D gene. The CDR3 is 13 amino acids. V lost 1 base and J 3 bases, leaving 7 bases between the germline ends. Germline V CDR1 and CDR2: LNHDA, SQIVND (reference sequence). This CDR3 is CASSIASGYEQYF. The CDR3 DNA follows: TGTGCCAGTAGTATAGCTAGTGGCTACGAGCAGTACTTC.

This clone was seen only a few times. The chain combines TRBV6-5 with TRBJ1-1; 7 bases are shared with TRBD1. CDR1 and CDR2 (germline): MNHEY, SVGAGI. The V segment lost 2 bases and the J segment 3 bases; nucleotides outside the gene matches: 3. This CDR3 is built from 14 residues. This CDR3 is CASSYHRGDTEAFF. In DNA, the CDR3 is TGTGCCAGCAGTTACCACAGGGGTGACACTGAAGCTTTCTTT.